Listed below are T cell receptor beta chains from one sample, sequenced in a study of response to subunit inactivated influenza vaccine. MiXCR, applied by TCRdb to the RT-PCR reads, yields one record per CDR3 protein. The table lists about 700,000 distinct CDR3 sequences, about 14% of them singletons. The specimen was PBMCs from blood, collected around 15 days before vaccination. The receptors were gathered from a man aged 50 to 59 who received an inactivated influenza vaccine. Each CDR3 is given with its conserved first and last residue. Fields, in order: J gene, V gene, clone size, CDR3 protein. Only part of the rows carry a size: once, few, many, or a class if the clone is expanded.

J: TRBJ2-4; V: TRBV18; size: .; CDR3: CASSPGTGNAKNIQYF
J: TRBJ2-3; V: TRBV24-1; size: few; CDR3: CATRTGSTDTQYF
J: TRBJ2-5; V: TRBV4-3; size: few; CDR3: CASSQDPTGTGGETQYF
J: TRBJ2-7; V: TRBV2; size: many; CDR3: CASTDSSYEQYF
J: TRBJ2-3; V: TRBV7-2; size: many; CDR3: CASSLSYLGREGDTQYF
J: TRBJ2-3; V: TRBV11-1; size: few; CDR3: CASSFDLRGVGGRNTDTQYF
J: TRBJ2-7; V: TRBV20-1; size: .; CDR3: CSAKPWTGLSSYEQYF
J: TRBJ2-1; V: TRBV20-1; size: .; CDR3: CSARSTSGRATSYNEQFF
J: TRBJ2-3; V: TRBV5-1; size: .; CDR3: CASSFLPSGLSTDTQYF
J: TRBJ2-1; V: TRBV20-1; size: .; CDR3: CSALDGTSINEQFF
J: TRBJ2-7; V: TRBV27; size: few; CDR3: CASSSRFEQYF
J: TRBJ2-6; V: TRBV19; size: .; CDR3: CASSLDINGLVLTF
J: TRBJ1-2; V: TRBV12-3/TRBV12-4; size: few; CDR3: CASSLRQGGQRYTF
J: TRBJ1-4; V: TRBV5-1; size: few; CDR3: CASSSGLGTATNEKLFF
J: TRBJ2-1; V: TRBV7-9; size: .; CDR3: CASSTPQGVDEQFF
J: TRBJ2-3; V: TRBV3-1; size: many; CDR3: CASSQDPLASSGTDTQYF
J: TRBJ2-2; V: TRBV28; size: .; CDR3: CASSLSGGGSGELFF
J: TRBJ1-5; V: TRBV2; size: few; CDR3: CASSETGLSNQPQHF
J: TRBJ2-5; V: TRBV2; size: few; CDR3: CASMVSGPETQYF
J: TRBJ2-7; V: TRBV14; size: few; CDR3: CASSETGISYEQYF
J: TRBJ2-2; V: TRBV7-2; size: many; CDR3: CASSLAGVPNTGELFF
J: TRBJ1-1; V: TRBV6-6; size: .; CDR3: CASSYPRTEAFF
J: TRBJ2-3; V: TRBV9; size: few; CDR3: CASSAHGTSGSTDTQYF
J: TRBJ1-1; V: TRBV7-2; size: many; CDR3: CASSLGYGTEAFF
J: TRBJ2-1; V: TRBV7-9; size: .; CDR3: CASSITSYEQFF
J: TRBJ2-7; V: TRBV27; size: .; CDR3: CASSTGFPPSEQYF
J: TRBJ2-1; V: TRBV11-2; size: many; CDR3: CASSSNALNKYNEQFF
J: TRBJ1-2; V: TRBV7-2; size: .; CDR3: CASSLSGQDPWGYTF
J: TRBJ2-7; V: TRBV7-9; size: few; CDR3: CASGGVLSYEQYF
J: TRBJ2-2; V: TRBV4-1; size: .; CDR3: CASSQLVANTGELFF
J: TRBJ2-3; V: TRBV7-2; size: .; CDR3: CASSYRLAGGPDTQYF
J: TRBJ2-2; V: TRBV29-1; size: .; CDR3: CRTARGRRSGELFF
J: TRBJ2-7; V: TRBV28; size: few; CDR3: CASSLNGLAGVHEQYF
J: TRBJ1-1; V: TRBV4-3; size: few; CDR3: CASSQDQGGNTEAFF
J: TRBJ2-3; V: TRBV28; size: few; CDR3: CASSSQTVSTDTQYF
J: TRBJ2-1; V: TRBV6-2/TRBV6-3; size: .; CDR3: CASSRLGTSLYEQFF
J: TRBJ2-7; V: TRBV6-2/TRBV6-3; size: few; CDR3: CASSYTRLGEQYF
J: TRBJ2-3; V: TRBV7-9; size: few; CDR3: CASSFLGLAGEDTQYF
J: TRBJ2-3; V: TRBV5-1; size: few; CDR3: CASVPGPSTDTQYF
J: TRBJ2-1; V: TRBV4-2; size: few; CDR3: CASSHVMSYNEQFF
J: TRBJ1-1; V: TRBV5-5; size: .; CDR3: CASSLGQAGHPEAFF
J: TRBJ2-3; V: TRBV3-1; size: few; CDR3: CASSQVTGGGFTDTQYF
J: TRBJ2-5; V: TRBV28; size: .; CDR3: CASSSGRGWETQYF
J: TRBJ2-5; V: TRBV20-1; size: .; CDR3: CSARDREGSQETQYF
J: TRBJ1-3; V: TRBV5-1; size: .; CDR3: CASTVGPGGNTIYF
J: TRBJ2-3; V: TRBV5-1; size: few; CDR3: CASRGDTTDTQYF
J: TRBJ2-7; V: TRBV11-1; size: .; CDR3: CASSLIPGDHRAGYEQYF